This T cell receptor (beta chain) was captured in a study of human T cells and chemical hapten exposure. Study information: Upper-back patch tests with 0.01% DPC were read at 6 days. Study-wide results and limits: There were significantly more large CDR3 similarity clusters among expanded TCRs than among controls. Counts of expanded TCRs at PT1 were positively correlated with patch test score.

One entry per CDR3 protein, called by TCRdb with MiXCR from the RACE reads. The top ten hold approximately 2% of the sample, which has about 99,000 distinct CDR3 sequences, around 12% seen once. This clonotype was picked up many times. Its target is unknown. Germline-derived CDR1 and CDR2 are SEHNR and FQNEAQ (reference sequence). The CDR3 consists of 16 residues. V was clipped by 1 base and J by 5 bases; unmatched bases: 5. Time point noted: patch test 1, 2 weeks after DPC sensitization. Treatment defined: therapeutic diphenylcyclopropenone sensitization with weekly scalp DPC. Blood sampling preceded each patch test application.

The clonotype comes from a woman between 35 and 50 years old with alopecia areata. Some clones in this sample may be carry-over from other donors' samples. The chain couples TRBV7-9 to TRBJ2-1; TRBD2 matches at 10 bases. Sequences were derived from whole blood, sampled in connection with sensitization to the hapten diphenylcyclopropenone (DPC). The CDR3 DNA is TGTGCCAGCAGCTTAGTGGAACTAGCGGGACACAATGAGCAGTTCTTC. It encodes CASSLVELAGHNEQFF.